Each of the 9 T cell receptor delta chains below was sequenced from the same sample in a study of γδ T cells in repeated Plasmodium falciparum infection (dated by TCRdb to about 2021). For bulk TCR repertoire analysis, Vgamma9/Vdelta2+ and Vdelta2-negative gammadelta T cell populations were flow-sorted out of peripheral blood mononuclear cells. Library preparation used multiplex PCR. Sequenced using an Illumina MiSeq. TCRdb called clones from the public reads with CATT, and repeated DNA sequences were later combined into one row. The sample contains about 57,000 delta-chain clones, over 1.5% of them found a single time. Together, the top ten hold roughly 15% of the sample. Sequencing was carried out using gamma-delta T cells from blood. These receptors all come from a pool of human donors (malaria-infected and uninfected, not separated).

This clone was seen repeatedly, ten times or more. TCRdb's entry gives the protein of a much larger clone, which mismatches this DNA's translation at residue 8, likely from a read error; the protein reported here is translated from the DNA. CDR3 nucleotide sequence: TGTGCTCTTGGGGAACGACCACCGGGCACCGATAAACTCATCTTT. This encodes CALGERPPGTDKLIF. This chain uses TRDV1 with TRDJ1, with D uncertain. The CDR3 runs to 15 residues. V shed 1 base and J shed 1 base, with 10 bases lying between them. Germline CDR1 is TSWWSYY and CDR2 is QGS.

In regard to this clone: A read error likely explains why the TCRdb protein, taken from a much larger clone, differs from this DNA's translation at residue 11; the protein shown is translated from the DNA. The chain combines TRDV2 with TRDJ1, with TRDD3 matching 7 bases. TCRdb lists no J gene, so it was determined here by aligning the DNA to germline. J lost 1 base, V lost 0 bases, and 10 bases had no gene match. Germline values: CDR1 GEAIGNYY, CDR2 EKD. This CDR3 is 17 amino acids long. CDR3 in DNA: TGTGCCTGTGACACCGTCTCCTGGATACGAGGCACCGATAAACTCATCTTT. Its translation: CACDTVSWIRGTDKLIF.

As concerns this clone: TCRdb attributes to this sequence the protein of a much larger clone, which differs from the DNA translation at residue 6; a read error is likely, and the protein displayed is translated from the DNA. The V call is TRDV1, the J call TRDJ1; D not resolved. TCRdb supplies no J gene; here it was assigned by aligning the nucleotide sequence to germline. The CDR3 extends over 14 amino acids. Germline V CDR1 and CDR2: TSWWSYY, QGS. The germline V and J ends were trimmed by 4 bases and 0 bases, with 9 bases remaining between them. CDR3 coding DNA: TGTGCTCTTGGGGCCCTTTCGAACACCGATAAACTCATCTTT. Amino acids: CALGALSNTDKLIF.

This clone was seen only a few times. TCRdb shows a much larger clone's protein in place of this DNA's translation, and the two differ at residue 22, likely through a read error; the protein shown is translated from the DNA. The J gene was reported as TRDJ1; the V gene went uncalled; TRDD3 was called by the table and not checked on the DNA. This CDR3 is built from 23 residues. The CDR3 here is CALGEPQSFPPNWGIAPADKLTF. The CDR3 DNA sequence: TGTGCTCTTGGGGAACCGCAATCCTTCCCTCCAAACTGGGGGATAGCCCCCGCCGATAAACTCACCTTT.

This clone was counted ten times or more. A far larger clone is a single base away, which makes a read error likely. This specimen includes other DNA sequences encoding the same CDR3. The chain recombines TRDV2 with TRDJ1, with 13 bases identical to TRDD3. V dropped 0 bases and J dropped 6; count of bases not matched to a gene: 24. CDR1 is GEAIGNYY, CDR2 EKD, per germline. The CDR3 spans 22 residues. CDR3 amino acids: CACDTVLRPHTGGYAAPNKLIF. CDR3 bases: TGTGCCTGTGACACCGTTCTTCGGCCCCATACTGGGGGATACGCCGCACCTAATAAACTCATCTTT.

The table lists this clone with a few counts. This sequence is one base from a far larger clone and is likely a read error. Other DNA sequences in this specimen translate into the identical CDR3. CDR3 bases: TGTGCTCTTGGGGAAAATCGTAAACTAATCTTT. Translating it yields CALGENRKLIF. The chain joins TRDV1 to TRDJ1; D is ambiguous. Per germline, CDR1 TSWWSYY and CDR2 QGS. The CDR3 has 11 residues.

A few counts support this clone. A far larger clone lies a single base away; this is likely a read error. The sample carries other DNA sequences with the same CDR3. The V call is TRDV1, the J call TRDJ1, with 9 bases that match TRDD3. As TCRdb names no J gene, one was assigned here on the basis of a DNA match to germline. Germline loops: CDR1 TSWWSYY, CDR2 QGS. The CDR3 runs to 19 residues. Trimming cost V 3 bases and J 6 bases; bases outside gene matches: 20. CDR3 sequence: CALGDHVVGLGDPQNKLIF. The CDR3 DNA follows: TGTGCTCTTGGGGACCACGTGGTCGGGCTGGGGGATCCGCAAAATAAACTCATCTTT.

Concerning this clone itself: The TCRdb record carries a much larger clone's protein, which differs from this DNA's translation at residue 5; a read error is the likely cause, and the protein listed here is the DNA translation. The chain joins TRDV1 to TRDJ3; tentatively, D is TRDD3 (8 bases). The J gene comes from matching the DNA to germline here; TCRdb lacks it. This CDR3 has 25 residues. The V end lost 5 bases, the J end lost 0 bases, and 35 bases lay between the germline ends. Per the germline V gene, CDR1 is TSWWSYY and CDR2 is QGS. The CDR3 sequence: CALGNPIFLQGDNRADSWDTRQMFF. Written as DNA, the CDR3 is TGTGCTCTTGGGAATCCAATTTTCCTACAGGGGGATAACCGTGCGGACTCCTGGGACACCCGACAGATGTTTTTC.

This clone turned up a few times. The mismatch at residue 6 between this DNA's translation and the TCRdb protein of a much larger clone likely reflects a read error; the protein shown is translated from the DNA. The V and J genes are TRDV1 and TRDJ1; maybe TRDD2 (5 bases). The J gene, missing from TCRdb, was assigned here through DNA to germline matching. V was clipped by 1 base and J by 0 bases, with 24 bases between them. The germline V gene has CDR1 TSWWSYY and CDR2 QGS. This CDR3 comprises 20 residues. Written as DNA, the CDR3 is TGTGCTCTTGGGGAACCACCCTTTCCTTTATTTCATAAATACACCGATAAACTCATCTTT. It specifies CALGEPPFPLFHKYTDKLIF.